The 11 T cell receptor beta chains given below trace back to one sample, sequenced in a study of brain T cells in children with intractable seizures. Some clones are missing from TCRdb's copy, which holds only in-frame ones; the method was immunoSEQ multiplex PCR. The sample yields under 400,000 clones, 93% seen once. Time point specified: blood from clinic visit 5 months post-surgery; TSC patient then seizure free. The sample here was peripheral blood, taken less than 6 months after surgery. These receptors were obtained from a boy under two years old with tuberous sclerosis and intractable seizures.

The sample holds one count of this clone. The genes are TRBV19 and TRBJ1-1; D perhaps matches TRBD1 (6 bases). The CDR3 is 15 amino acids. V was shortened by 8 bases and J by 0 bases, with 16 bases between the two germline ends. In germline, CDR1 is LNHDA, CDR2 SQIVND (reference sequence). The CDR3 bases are TGTGCCAGTCGCCTTTCCGGGACACTGAACACTGAAGCTTTCTTT. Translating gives CASRLSGTLNTEAFF.

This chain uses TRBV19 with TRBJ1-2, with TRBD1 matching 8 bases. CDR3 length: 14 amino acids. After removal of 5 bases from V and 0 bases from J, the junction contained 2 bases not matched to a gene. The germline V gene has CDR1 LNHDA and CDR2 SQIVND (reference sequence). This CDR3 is CASSPQGANYGYTF. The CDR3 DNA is TGTGCCAGTAGTCCACAGGGGGCTAACTATGGCTACACCTTC.

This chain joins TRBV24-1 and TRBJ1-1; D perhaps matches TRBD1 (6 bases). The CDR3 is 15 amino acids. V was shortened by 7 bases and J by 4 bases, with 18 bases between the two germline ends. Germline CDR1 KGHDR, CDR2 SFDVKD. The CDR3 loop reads CATSQTGGSSTEAFF. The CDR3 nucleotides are TGTGCCACCAGCCAGACAGGCGGAAGTTCCACTGAAGCTTTCTTT.

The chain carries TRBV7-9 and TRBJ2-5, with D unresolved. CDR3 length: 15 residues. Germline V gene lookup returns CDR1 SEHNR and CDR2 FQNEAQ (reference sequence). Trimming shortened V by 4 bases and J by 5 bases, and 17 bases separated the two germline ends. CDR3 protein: CASSSAASLTETQYF. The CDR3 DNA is TGTGCCAGCAGCTCCGCAGCTAGTTTGACGGAGACCCAGTACTTC.

CDR3 DNA sequence: TGTGCCATCAGTGAGTCAATGGGCGACTCCGGGAGCACAGATACGCAGTATTTT. Its translation: CAISESMGDSGSTDTQYF. The chain carries TRBV10-3 and TRBJ2-3; D unclear. Germline V gene sequence: CDR1 ENHRY, CDR2 SYGVKD. The CDR3 sequence is 18 residues long. V lost 0 bases, J lost 0 bases, and 16 bases lay in between.

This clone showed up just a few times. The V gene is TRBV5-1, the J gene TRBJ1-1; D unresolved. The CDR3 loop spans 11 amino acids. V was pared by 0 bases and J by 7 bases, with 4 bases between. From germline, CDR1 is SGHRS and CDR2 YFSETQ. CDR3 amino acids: CASSLGSEAFF. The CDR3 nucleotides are TGCGCCAGCAGCTTGGGGAGTGAAGCTTTCTTT.

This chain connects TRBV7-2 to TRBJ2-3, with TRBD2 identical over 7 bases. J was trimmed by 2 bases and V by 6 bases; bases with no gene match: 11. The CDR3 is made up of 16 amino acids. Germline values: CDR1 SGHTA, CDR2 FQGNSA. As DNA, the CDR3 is TGTGCCAGCAGAGCAAGGCGGGAGCGATACACAGATACGCAGTATTTT. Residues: CASRARRERYTDTQYF.

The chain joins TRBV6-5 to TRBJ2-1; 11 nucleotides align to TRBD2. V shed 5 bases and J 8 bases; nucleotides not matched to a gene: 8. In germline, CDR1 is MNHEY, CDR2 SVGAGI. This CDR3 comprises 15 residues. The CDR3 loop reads CASSHRVAGGYEQFF. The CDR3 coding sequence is TGTGCCAGCAGTCACCGGGTAGCGGGAGGGTATGAGCAGTTCTTC.

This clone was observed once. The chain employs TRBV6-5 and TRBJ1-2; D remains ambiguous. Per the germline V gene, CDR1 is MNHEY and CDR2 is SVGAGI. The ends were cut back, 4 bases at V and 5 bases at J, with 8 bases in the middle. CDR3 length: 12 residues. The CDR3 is CASSLVGYGYTF. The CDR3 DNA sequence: TGTGCCAGCAGTTTGGTGGGGTATGGCTACACCTTC.

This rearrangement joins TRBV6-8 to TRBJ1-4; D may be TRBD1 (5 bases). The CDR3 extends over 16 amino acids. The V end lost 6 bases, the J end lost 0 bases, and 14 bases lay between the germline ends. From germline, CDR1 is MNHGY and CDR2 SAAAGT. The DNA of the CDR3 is TGTGCCAGCAGACACCCGACAGTCCCAACTAATGAAAAACTGTTTTTT. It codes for CASRHPTVPTNEKLFF.

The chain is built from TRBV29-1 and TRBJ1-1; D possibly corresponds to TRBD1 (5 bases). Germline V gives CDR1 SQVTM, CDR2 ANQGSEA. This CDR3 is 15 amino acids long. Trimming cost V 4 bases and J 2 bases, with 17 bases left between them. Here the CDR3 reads CSVGLRGDQNTEAFF. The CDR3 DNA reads TGCAGCGTTGGTCTGAGGGGAGACCAAAACACTGAAGCTTTCTTT. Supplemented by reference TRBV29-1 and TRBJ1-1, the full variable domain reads SAVISQKPSRDICQRGTSLTIQCQVDSQVTMMFWYRQQPGQSLTLIATANQGSEATYESGFVIDKFPISRPNLTFSTLTVSNMSPEDSSIYLCSVGLRGDQNTEAFFGQGTRLTVV.